A selection of T cell receptor beta chains follows, all from one sample in a study of blood T cell repertoires in COVID-19. Libraries were prepared by immunoSEQ multiplex PCR; TCRdb keeps only in-frame clonotypes and omits some of them. This sample has roughly 80,000 clones, with 91% found just once. Sequencing was done on a sample of peripheral blood. These TCRs come from a woman between 45 and 60 years old in a cohort sampled during active COVID-19. CDR3s include the opening cysteine and the closing phenylalanine or tryptophan.

V gene: TRBV5-1; J gene: TRBJ2-3; CDR3 protein: CASRADSTDTQYF
V gene: TRBV25-1; J gene: TRBJ2-5; CDR3 protein: CASSEDRGQETQYF
V gene: TRBV5-1; J gene: TRBJ2-2; CDR3 protein: CASTPYGLQNTGELFF
V gene: TRBV5-1; J gene: TRBJ1-1; CDR3 protein: CASRAGNTEAFF
V gene: TRBV7-3; J gene: TRBJ1-1; CDR3 protein: CASSLTGTGAVTEAFF
V gene: TRBV7-2; J gene: TRBJ2-7; CDR3 protein: CASSLAVGQAYEQYF
V gene: TRBV19; J gene: TRBJ1-2; CDR3 protein: CASSRGQGNGYTF
V gene: TRBV21-1; J gene: TRBJ2-7; CDR3 protein: CASSKNRIAGNLTSYEQYF
V gene: TRBV7-9; J gene: TRBJ1-2; CDR3 protein: CASSFGQGARGYTF
V gene: TRBV6-5; J gene: TRBJ2-1; CDR3 protein: CASRRAGGNEQFF
V gene: TRBV2; J gene: TRBJ2-2; CDR3 protein: CASVWGPQDTGELFF
V gene: TRBV10-3; J gene: TRBJ2-7; CDR3 protein: CAISESSGVFREQYF
V gene: TRBV20-1; J gene: TRBJ1-1; CDR3 protein: CSARRNTEAFF
V gene: TRBV18; J gene: TRBJ1-6; CDR3 protein: CASSPRESYNSPLHF
V gene: TRBV6-5; J gene: TRBJ1-5; CDR3 protein: CASSYSVGGNQPQHF
V gene: TRBV5-4; J gene: TRBJ1-1; CDR3 protein: CASSLGGRDTEAFF
V gene: TRBV7-2; J gene: TRBJ1-2; CDR3 protein: CASSPSGSYGYTF
V gene: TRBV3-1/TRBV3-2; J gene: TRBJ2-3; CDR3 protein: CASSQSIDTQYF
V gene: TRBV28; J gene: TRBJ2-6; CDR3 protein: CASHGGSGANVLTF
V gene: TRBV4-1; J gene: TRBJ2-7; CDR3 protein: CASSQDPGKASGDYEQYF
V gene: TRBV27; J gene: TRBJ2-7; CDR3 protein: CASSSDKAYEQYF
V gene: TRBV5-1; J gene: TRBJ2-3; CDR3 protein: CASSSGLAGGFRTDTQYF
V gene: TRBV18; J gene: TRBJ2-7; CDR3 protein: CASSPTGVYEQYF
V gene: TRBV9; J gene: TRBJ2-4; CDR3 protein: CASSATLRQGADIQYF
V gene: TRBV7-9; J gene: TRBJ2-7; CDR3 protein: CASSFRDRVHEQYF
V gene: TRBV7-6; J gene: TRBJ1-3; CDR3 protein: CASSPRTSRSGNTIYF
V gene: TRBV6-5; J gene: TRBJ2-7; CDR3 protein: CASSYSTPGQSYEQYF
V gene: TRBV28; J gene: TRBJ1-5; CDR3 protein: CASSSGVEPQHF
V gene: TRBV11-1; J gene: TRBJ2-3; CDR3 protein: CASSLRGGYTDTQYF
V gene: TRBV4-2; J gene: TRBJ2-1; CDR3 protein: CASSQERLVNEQFF
V gene: TRBV28; J gene: TRBJ2-1; CDR3 protein: CASMVGGVPYNEQFF
V gene: TRBV9; J gene: TRBJ2-7; CDR3 protein: CASSVGQATYEQYF